The text below deals with one TCR beta chain. The antigen remains undetermined. The ends were cut back, 0 bases at V and 7 bases at J, with 15 bases in the middle. The CDR3 runs to 15 residues. Germline V gene data show CDR1 as LNHDA and CDR2 as SQIVND (reference sequence). This record belongs to a study of identical twins. cDNA molecules carried unique molecular identifiers, and template switching added a universal primer site. TCRdb re-called the 5' RACE reads with MiXCR, one entry per CDR3 protein. Of 210,000 or so distinct CDR3 sequences listed, about 16% were seen once; the top ten hold 40%. Healthy Caucasian individuals made up all the donors. Study conclusions and caveats: Memory repertoires lacked the insertion deficit that abundant cord blood beta clonotypes showed.

This sample was also put to use in a study of T cells expressing NK-cell markers. That work adds: Among eight sequenced donors, seven carried HCMV seropositivity while one was seronegative.

The specimen was CD8+ T cells sorted from blood. The sequence derives from a woman under 30 in good health. This chain connects TRBV19 to TRBJ2-5; D uncertain. CDR3 amino acids: CASSIEISFSATQYF. CDR3 in DNA: TGTGCCAGTAGTATAGAAATAAGTTTTTCAGCGACCCAGTACTTC.